This is a list of T cell receptor beta chains from one sample in a study of graft-versus-host responses after intestinal transplantation. TCRdb's table, derived via immunoSEQ multiplex PCR, lists solely in-frame clones and lacks some. Here the sample spans tens of thousands of clones, about a third being singletons. Here the sequenced sample was alloreactive CD8+ T cells from a mixed lymphocyte reaction culture, taken before intestinal transplant. The receptors were gathered from a human patient who received an intestinal transplant. CDR3s include the opening cysteine and the closing phenylalanine or tryptophan. Fields, in order: D gene, V gene, J gene, clone size, CDR3 protein, CDR3 DNA. The D gene is left open where the match is weak. Clone size is given for some rows only: seen once, a few or many times, or a class if the clone is expanded.

TRBD1	TRBV30	TRBJ1-2	-	CAWSVGTGDGYTF	TGTGCCTGGAGTGTAGGGACAGGCGATGGCTACACCTTC
TRBD1	TRBV7-4	TRBJ1-2	-	CASSSFDGTANGYTF	TGTGCCAGCAGCTCGTTTGACGGGACAGCGAATGGCTACACCTTC
-	TRBV6-5	TRBJ2-7	few	CASSDFGDYEQYF	TGTGCCAGCAGTGATTTTGGAGACTACGAGCAGTACTTC
-	TRBV10-2	TRBJ1-6	few	CASSEGQANNSPLHF	TGCGCCAGCAGTGAGGGTCAGGCAAACAATTCACCCCTCCACTTT
-	TRBV7-9	TRBJ1-4	few	CASSSAGSEKLFF	TGTGCCAGCTCCTCGGCGGGTTCTGAAAAACTGTTTTTT
TRBD1	TRBV30	TRBJ1-4	few	CAWNDRGDEKLFF	TGTGCCTGGAACGACAGGGGGGATGAAAAACTGTTTTTT
-	TRBV7-9	TRBJ2-1	-	CASTLGGNEQFF	TGTGCCAGCACCCTTGGGGGCAATGAGCAGTTCTTC
TRBD1	TRBV10-3	TRBJ2-7	-	CAISESRQGLTPYEQYF	TGTGCCATCAGTGAGTCGAGACAGGGCCTAACTCCCTACGAGCAGTACTTC
-	TRBV6-5	TRBJ2-1	medium-sized	CASSYGRGEQFF	TGTGCCAGCAGTTACGGCAGGGGTGAGCAGTTCTTC
TRBD2	TRBV7-9	TRBJ2-7	few	CASSSERLAGGYEQYF	TGTGCCAGCAGCAGCGAACGACTAGCGGGAGGGTACGAGCAGTACTTC
-	TRBV4-1	TRBJ2-5	-	CASSPSFQGKGQTQYF	TGCGCCAGCAGCCCCTCGTTCCAGGGTAAGGGGCAGACCCAGTACTTC